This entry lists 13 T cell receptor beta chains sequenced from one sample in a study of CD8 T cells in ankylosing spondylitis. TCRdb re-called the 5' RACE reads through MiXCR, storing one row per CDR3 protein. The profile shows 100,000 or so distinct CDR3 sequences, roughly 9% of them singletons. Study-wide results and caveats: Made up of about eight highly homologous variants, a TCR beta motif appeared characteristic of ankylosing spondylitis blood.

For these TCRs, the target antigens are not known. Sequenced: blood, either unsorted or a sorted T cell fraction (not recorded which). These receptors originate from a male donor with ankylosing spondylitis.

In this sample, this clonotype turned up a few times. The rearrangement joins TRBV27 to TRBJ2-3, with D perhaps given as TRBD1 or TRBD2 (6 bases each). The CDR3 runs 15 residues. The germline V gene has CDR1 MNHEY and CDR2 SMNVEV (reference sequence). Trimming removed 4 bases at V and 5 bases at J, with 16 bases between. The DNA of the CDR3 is TGTGCCAGCAGTTCAATGTCGGGGGCTTTAGATACGCAGTATTTT. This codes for CASSSMSGALDTQYF.

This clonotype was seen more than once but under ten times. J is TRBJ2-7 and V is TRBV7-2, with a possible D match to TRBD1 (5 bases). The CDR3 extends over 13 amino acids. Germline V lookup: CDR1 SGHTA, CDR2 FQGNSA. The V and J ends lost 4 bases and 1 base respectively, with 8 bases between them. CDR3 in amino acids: CASSSTASYEQYF. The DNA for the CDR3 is TGTGCCAGCAGCTCGACAGCTTCCTACGAGCAGTACTTC.

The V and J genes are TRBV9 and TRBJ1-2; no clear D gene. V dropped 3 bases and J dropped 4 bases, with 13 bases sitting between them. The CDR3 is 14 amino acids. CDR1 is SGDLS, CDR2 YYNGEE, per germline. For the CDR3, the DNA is TGTGCCAGCAGCGCCCCCAGTGAAATCTATGGCTACACCTTC. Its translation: CASSAPSEIYGYTF.

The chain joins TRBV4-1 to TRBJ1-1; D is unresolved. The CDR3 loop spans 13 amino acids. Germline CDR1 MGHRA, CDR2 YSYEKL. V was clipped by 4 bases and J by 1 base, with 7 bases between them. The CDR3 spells CASSLHQNTEAFF. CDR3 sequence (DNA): TGCGCCAGCAGCCTACACCAGAACACTGAAGCTTTCTTT.

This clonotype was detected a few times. The CDR3 DNA follows: TGTGCCAGCAGCTTGGTGGGCTGGAACACTGAAGCTTTCTTT. Translated: CASSLVGWNTEAFF. The chain recombines TRBV7-9 with TRBJ1-1; D not resolved. Germline CDR1 reads SEHNR; CDR2 reads FQNEAQ (reference sequence). The V and J ends lost 3 bases and 1 base respectively, with 9 bases between them. The CDR3 is 14 residues long. The full variable domain, rest sourced from reference TRBV7-9 and TRBJ1-1, is DTGVSQNPRHKITKRGQNVTFRCDPISEHNRLYWYRQTLGQGPEFLTYFQNEAQLEKSRLLSDRFSAERPKGSFSTLEIQRTEQGDSAMYLCASSLVGWNTEAFFGQGTRLTVV.

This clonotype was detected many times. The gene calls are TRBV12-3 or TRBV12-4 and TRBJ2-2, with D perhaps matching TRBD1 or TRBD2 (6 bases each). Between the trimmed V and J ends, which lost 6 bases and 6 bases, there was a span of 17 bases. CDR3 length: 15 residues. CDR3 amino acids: CASSRRGQGPGELFF. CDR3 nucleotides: TGTGCCAGCAGCCGCCGGGGGCAGGGCCCCGGGGAGCTGTTTTTT.

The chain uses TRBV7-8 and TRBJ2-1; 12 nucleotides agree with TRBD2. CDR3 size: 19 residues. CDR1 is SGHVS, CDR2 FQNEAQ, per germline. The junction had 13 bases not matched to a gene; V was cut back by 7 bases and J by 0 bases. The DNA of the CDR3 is TGTGCCAGCACTCATCGGACTAGCGGGAACCTAAGCTCCTACAATGAGCAGTTCTTC. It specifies CASTHRTSGNLSSYNEQFF.

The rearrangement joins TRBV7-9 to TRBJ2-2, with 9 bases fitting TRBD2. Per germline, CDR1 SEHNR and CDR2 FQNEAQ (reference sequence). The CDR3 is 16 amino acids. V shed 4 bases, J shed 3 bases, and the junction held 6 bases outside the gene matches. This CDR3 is CASSSLAGVDTGELFF. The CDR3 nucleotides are TGTGCCAGCAGCTCGTTAGCGGGAGTAGACACCGGGGAGCTGTTTTTT. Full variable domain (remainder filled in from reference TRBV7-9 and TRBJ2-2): DTGVSQNPRHKITKRGQNVTFRCDPISEHNRLYWYRQTLGQGPEFLTYFQNEAQLEKSRLLSDRFSAERPKGSFSTLEIQRTEQGDSAMYLCASSSLAGVDTGELFFGEGSRLTVL.

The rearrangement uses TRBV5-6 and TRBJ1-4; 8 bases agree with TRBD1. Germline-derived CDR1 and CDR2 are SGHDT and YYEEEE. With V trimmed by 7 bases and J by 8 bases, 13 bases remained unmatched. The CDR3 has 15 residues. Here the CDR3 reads CASLRAGGEGEKLFF. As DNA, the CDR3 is TGTGCCAGCCTCCGGGCAGGGGGCGAGGGCGAAAAACTGTTTTTT. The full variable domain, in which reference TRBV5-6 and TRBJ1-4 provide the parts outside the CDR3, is DAGVTQSPTHLIKTRGQQVTLRCSPKSGHDTVSWYQQALGQGPQFIFQYYEEEERQRGNFPDRFSGHQFPNYSSELNVNALLLGDSALYLCASLRAGGEGEKLFFGSGTQLSVL.

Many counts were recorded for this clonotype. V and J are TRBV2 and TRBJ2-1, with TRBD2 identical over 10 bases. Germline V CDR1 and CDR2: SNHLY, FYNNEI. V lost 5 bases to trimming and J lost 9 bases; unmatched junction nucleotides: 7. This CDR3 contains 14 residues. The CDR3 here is CASSYSRTSGEQFF. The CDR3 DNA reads TGTGCCAGCAGTTACTCTCGGACTAGCGGTGAGCAGTTCTTC.

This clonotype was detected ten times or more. The CDR3 coding sequence is TGTGCCAGCAGCCAAGAGGCAGGGAGTCTTCAAGGGACGGCCAACGTCCTGACTTTC. Protein sequence: CASSQEAGSLQGTANVLTF. The chain links TRBV4-2 to TRBJ2-6; either TRBD1 or TRBD2 may fit D (5 bases each). Germline CDR1 LGHNA, CDR2 YNFKEQ. Trimming stripped 0 bases from V and 6 bases from J, with 21 bases between. There are 19 residues in the CDR3.

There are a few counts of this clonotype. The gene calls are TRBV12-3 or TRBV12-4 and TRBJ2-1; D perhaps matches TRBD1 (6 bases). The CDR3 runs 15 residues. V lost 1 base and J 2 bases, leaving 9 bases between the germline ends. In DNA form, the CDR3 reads TGTGCCAGCAGTTTAGGGGACATTGCCTACAATGAGCAGTTCTTC. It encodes CASSLGDIAYNEQFF.

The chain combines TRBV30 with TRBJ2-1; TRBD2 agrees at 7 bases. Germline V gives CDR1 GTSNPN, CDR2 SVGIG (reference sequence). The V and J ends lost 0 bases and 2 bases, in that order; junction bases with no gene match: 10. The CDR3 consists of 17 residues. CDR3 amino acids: CAWSVPASGPPYNEQFF. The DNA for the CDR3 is TGTGCCTGGAGTGTACCGGCTAGCGGTCCTCCCTACAATGAGCAGTTCTTC.